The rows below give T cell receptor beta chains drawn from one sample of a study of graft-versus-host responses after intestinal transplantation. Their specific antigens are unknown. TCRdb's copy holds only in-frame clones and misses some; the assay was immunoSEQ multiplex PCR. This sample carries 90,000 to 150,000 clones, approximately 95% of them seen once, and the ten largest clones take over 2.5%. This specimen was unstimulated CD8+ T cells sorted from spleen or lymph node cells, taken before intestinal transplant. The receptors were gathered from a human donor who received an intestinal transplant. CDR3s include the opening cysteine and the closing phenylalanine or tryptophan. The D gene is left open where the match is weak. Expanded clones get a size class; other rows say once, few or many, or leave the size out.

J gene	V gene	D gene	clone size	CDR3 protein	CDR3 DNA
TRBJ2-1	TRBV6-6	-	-	CASSVGTPYNEQFF	TGTGCCAGTAGTGTGGGGACCCCTTACAATGAGCAGTTCTTC
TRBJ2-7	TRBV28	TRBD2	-	CATRGGDEQYF	TGTGCCACCCGCGGGGGTGACGAGCAGTACTTC
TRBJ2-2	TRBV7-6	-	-	CASSSVGGGELFF	TGTGCCAGCAGTTCCGTAGGGGGCGGGGAGCTGTTTTTT
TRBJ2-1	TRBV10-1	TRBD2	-	CASPQASGNYNEQFF	TGCGCCAGCCCCCAGGCTAGCGGTAACTACAATGAGCAGTTCTTC
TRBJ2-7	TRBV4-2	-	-	CASSHSGSSYEQYF	TGTGCCAGCAGCCATAGCGGATCCTCCTACGAGCAGTACTTC
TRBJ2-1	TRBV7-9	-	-	CASSLRRGRFF	TGTGCCAGCAGCTTAAGACGGGGGAGGTTCTTC
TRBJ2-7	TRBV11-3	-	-	CASSLDLGNEQYF	TGTGCCAGCAGCTTAGATCTCGGAAACGAGCAGTACTTC
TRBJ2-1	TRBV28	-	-	CASSLREQWEQFF	TGTGCCAGCAGCCTCCGGGAACAGTGGGAGCAGTTCTTC
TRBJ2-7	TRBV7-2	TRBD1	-	CASSSGTGTYEQYF	TGTGCCAGCAGCTCCGGGACAGGGACCTACGAGCAGTACTTC
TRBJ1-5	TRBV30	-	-	CAWSVHREVQPQHF	TGTGCCTGGAGTGTACACAGGGAGGTTCAGCCCCAGCATTTT
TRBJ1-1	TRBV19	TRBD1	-	CASRNFRTGTNTEAFF	TGTGCCAGTAGAAACTTTAGGACAGGGACGAACACTGAAGCTTTCTTT
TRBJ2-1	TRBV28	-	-	CASSFSGINWISYNEQFF	TGTGCCAGCAGTTTCTCCGGGATCAATTGGATTTCCTACAATGAGCAGTTCTTC
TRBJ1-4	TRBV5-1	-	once	CASSLEGKLFF	TGCGCCAGCAGCTTGGAAGGGAAACTGTTTTTT
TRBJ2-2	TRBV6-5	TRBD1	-	CASGQATLNTGELFF	TGTGCCAGCGGACAGGCGACATTGAACACCGGGGAGCTGTTTTTT
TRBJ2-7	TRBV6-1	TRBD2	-	CASSDGRSRPGLVYEQYF	TGTGCCAGCAGTGATGGCAGATCCCGCCCGGGACTAGTCTACGAGCAGTACTTC
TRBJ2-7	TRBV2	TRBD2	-	CASSRFSIQREGRSSYEQYF	TGTGCCAGCAGTCGATTTAGCATCCAGCGGGAGGGCCGTAGCTCCTACGAGCAGTACTTC
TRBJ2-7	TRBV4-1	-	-	CASSLTPGGYEQYF	TGCGCCAGCAGTTTAACTCCCGGGGGTTACGAGCAGTACTTC
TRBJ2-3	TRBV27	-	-	CASSLRSSVTDTQYF	TGTGCCAGCAGTTTAAGGTCTAGCGTCACAGATACGCAGTATTTT
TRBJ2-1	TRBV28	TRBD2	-	CASSASGSSYNEQFF	TGTGCCAGCAGCGCAAGCGGGAGCTCCTACAATGAGCAGTTCTTC
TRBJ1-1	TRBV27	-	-	CASSLSQGHAEAFF	TGTGCCAGCAGTTTATCTCAGGGGCACGCTGAAGCTTTCTTT
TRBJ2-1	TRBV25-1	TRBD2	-	CASSALAGGTNDEQFF	TGTGCCAGCAGTGCTTTAGCGGGAGGGACCAACGATGAGCAGTTCTTC
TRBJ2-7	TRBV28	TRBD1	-	CASSIPDRGYTYEQYF	TGTGCCAGCAGTATCCCGGACAGGGGGTATACCTACGAGCAGTACTTC
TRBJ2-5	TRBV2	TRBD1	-	CASSPRQGDQETQYF	TGTGCCAGCAGCCCCCGACAGGGCGATCAAGAGACCCAGTACTTC
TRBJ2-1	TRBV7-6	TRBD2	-	CASSLGGLAGAGANEQFF	TGTGCCAGCAGCTTAGGAGGACTAGCGGGAGCAGGGGCCAATGAGCAGTTCTTC
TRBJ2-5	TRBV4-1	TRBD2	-	CASSQSWGLAYQETQYF	TGCGCCAGCAGCCAATCGTGGGGACTAGCGTACCAAGAGACCCAGTACTTC
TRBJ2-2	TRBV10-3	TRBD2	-	CATGLAGENGELFF	TGTGCCACGGGACTAGCGGGAGAAAACGGGGAGCTGTTTTTT
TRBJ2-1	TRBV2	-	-	CASTSNEQFF	TGTGCCAGCACCAGCAATGAGCAGTTCTTC
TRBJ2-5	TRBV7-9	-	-	CASSLARTRGAETQYF	TGTGCCAGCAGCTTAGCCCGGACAAGAGGGGCCGAGACCCAGTACTTC
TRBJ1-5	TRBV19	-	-	CASSTGRSNQPQHF	TGTGCCAGTAGTACAGGGAGGAGCAATCAGCCCCAGCATTTT
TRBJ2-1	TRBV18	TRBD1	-	CASSPQGAFSYNEQFF	TGTGCCAGCTCACCACAGGGGGCGTTCTCCTACAATGAGCAGTTCTTC
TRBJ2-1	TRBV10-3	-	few	CAISDGDEQFF	TGTGCCATCAGTGATGGGGATGAGCAGTTCTTC
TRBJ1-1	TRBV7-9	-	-	CASSSRVTEAFF	TGTGCCAGCAGCAGCAGGGTCACTGAAGCTTTCTTT
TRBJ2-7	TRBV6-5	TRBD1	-	CASSYSVTGAGEQYF	TGTGCCAGCAGTTACTCCGTGACAGGGGCGGGCGAGCAGTACTTC